This TCR beta chain came from a study of cytomegalovirus exposure and HLA in healthy donors. The PCR was carried out with 60 Vbeta primers and 13 Jbeta primers. Repertoires were generated with immunoSEQ multiplex PCR, while TCRdb's copy carries only in-frame clones and drops some. The data contain some 130,000 clones, 75% to 85% of them seen just once; the ten biggest clones take up roughly 3.5%. V dropped 0 bases and J dropped 4 bases, with 6 bases sitting between them. This CDR3 spans 13 amino acids. Germline V CDR1 and CDR2: SGHTA, FQGTGA. The chain employs TRBV7-3 and TRBJ1-1; the D is unclear. Sequencing was performed on PBMCs. The receptor comes from a male donor in good health and CMV-seronegative. The CDR3 nucleotides read TGTGCCAGCAGCTTAACCGAGGGCACTGAAGCTTTCTTT. Translating it yields CASSLTEGTEAFF.